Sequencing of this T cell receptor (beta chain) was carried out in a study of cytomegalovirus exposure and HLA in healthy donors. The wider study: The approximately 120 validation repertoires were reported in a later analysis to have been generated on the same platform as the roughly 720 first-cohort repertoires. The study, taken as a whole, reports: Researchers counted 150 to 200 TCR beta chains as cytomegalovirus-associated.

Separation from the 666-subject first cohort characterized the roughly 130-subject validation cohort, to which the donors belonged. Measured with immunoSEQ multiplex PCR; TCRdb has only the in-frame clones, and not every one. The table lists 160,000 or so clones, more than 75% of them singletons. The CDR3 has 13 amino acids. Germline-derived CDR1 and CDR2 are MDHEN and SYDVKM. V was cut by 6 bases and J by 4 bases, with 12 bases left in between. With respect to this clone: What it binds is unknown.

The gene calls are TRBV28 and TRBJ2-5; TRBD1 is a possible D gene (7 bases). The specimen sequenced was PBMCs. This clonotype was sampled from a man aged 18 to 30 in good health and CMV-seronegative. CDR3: CASRGGQLETQYF. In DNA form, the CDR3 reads TGTGCCAGCAGGGGGGGACAGCTAGAGACCCAGTACTTC.